This T cell receptor (beta chain) was sequenced in a study of Tregs in tolerant kidney transplant recipients. This CDR3 is built from 14 residues. Germline V gene sequence: CDR1 KGHSH, CDR2 LQKENI. V gave up 3 bases and J gave up 2 bases, with 11 bases separating them. The data were produced by immunoSEQ multiplex PCR, yet TCRdb's version contains in-frame clones alone and is incomplete. The data show about 240,000 clones, with around 82% seen just once and roughly 0.67% held by the top ten. In its sample, this clone was seen once. This clonotype was obtained from a human donor in good health. The chain is built from TRBV18 and TRBJ2-7; maybe TRBD1 (6 bases). Specimen: CD4+ T cells from blood. The CDR3 is CASSPDSTTYEQYF. The CDR3 region has the DNA TGTGCCAGCTCACCGGACAGTACGACCTACGAGCAGTACTTC.